Detailed here is one T cell receptor beta chain. Antigen unknown. This sample was taken from a study of cytomegalovirus exposure and HLA in healthy donors. Findings and caveats of the study: Rare TCR sequences predominated, though certain public TCRs were found in many donors. The number of N-insertions in an Asian-associated ancestry cluster was reportedly below the roughly 620-donor mean in a later analysis.

V gave up 2 bases and J gave up 5 bases; unmatched junction bases: 5. Germline CDR1 and CDR2: SGHVS and FNYEAQ. The CDR3 extends over 16 amino acids. Primers for the PCR totalled 60 Vbeta and 13 Jbeta. Here immunoSEQ multiplex PCR was the method, and the copy in TCRdb shows in-frame clones only, minus some. The table shows over 150,000 clones, with 79% occurring only once. This TCR came from a man aged 35-49 years in good health and CMV-seronegative. The sample comprised PBMCs. V usage is TRBV7-6 and J usage is TRBJ2-5; 13 positions agree with TRBD2. The CDR3 bases are TGTGCCAGCAGCTTACTAGGACTAGCGGGAGAGGAGACCCAGTACTTC. Translating gives CASSLLGLAGEETQYF. The whole variable domain, remainder taken from reference TRBV7-6 and TRBJ2-5, is GAGVSQSPRYKVTKRGQDVALRCDPISGHVSLYWYRQALGQGPEFLTYFNYEAQQDKSGLPNDRFSAERPEGSISTLTIQRTEQRDSAMYRCASSLLGLAGEETQYFGPGTRLLVL.